The T cell receptor beta chain described here comes from a study of beta chain features in type 1 diabetes. Since all of the isolated RNA was reverse transcribed, expressed TCRB transcripts were what got sequenced. TCRdb's table, derived via immunoSEQ multiplex PCR, lists solely in-frame clones and lacks some. The repertoire consists of 300,000 to 450,000 clones, with around 13% occurring once and the leading ten covering about 0.018%. CD4+ naive, central memory, regulatory and stem cell-like memory subsets were isolated by sorting on CD45RO/CCR7/CD25/CD127/CD95/CD27. V shed 7 bases, J shed 1 base, and the junction held 12 bases outside the gene matches. The CDR3 sequence is 17 residues long. Germline-derived CDR1 and CDR2 are LNHDA and SQIVND (reference sequence). There are a few counts of this clone.

The sequence derives from a man aged 18 to 35 in good health. Specimen: naive CD4+ T cells from blood. V usage is TRBV19 and J usage is TRBJ2-1; 8 bases fit TRBD2. The CDR3 region is CASTLFSSGSSYNEQFF. Written as DNA, the CDR3 is TGTGCCAGTACCCTTTTTTCCAGCGGGAGTTCCTACAATGAGCAGTTCTTC.